These T cell receptor beta chains were read from a single sample in a study of cytomegalovirus exposure and HLA in healthy donors. TCRdb's copy holds only in-frame clones and misses some; the assay was immunoSEQ multiplex PCR. The profile shows 75,000 to 100,000 clones, 95% to 98% of them singletons. Sample: PBMCs. These receptors were collected from a man aged 18 to 30 in good health and CMV-seronegative. CDR3s include the opening cysteine and the closing phenylalanine or tryptophan. A D gene is named only where the DNA matches it firmly. Some rows have no size entry. The others give once, few or many, or a class for an expanded clone.

clone_size j_call d_call v_call cdr3_nt cdr3_aa
. TRBJ2-3 TRBD2 TRBV4-1 TGCGCCAGCAGCCAAGATGGGAATAGCGGGAGTGATACGCAGTATTTT CASSQDGNSGSDTQYF
. TRBJ1-5 . TRBV6-1 TGTGCCAGCAGTGCAGTGGGAGAGAGGGCCCAGCATTTT CASSAVGERAQHF
. TRBJ1-3 . TRBV19 TGTGCCAGCTGGACAGGAAACACCATATATTTT CASWTGNTIYF
. TRBJ1-1 . TRBV6-5 TGTGCCAGCAGTGCGACAGTGAACACTGAAGCTTTCTTT CASSATVNTEAFF
. TRBJ2-5 . TRBV30 TGTGCCTGGGGGAGTATTGAGACCCAGTACTTC CAWGSIETQYF
. TRBJ2-2 . TRBV5-6 TGTGCCAGCAGCTTGTTTGGCGGAGAGCTGTTTTTT CASSLFGGELFF
. TRBJ2-5 TRBD2 TRBV2 TGTGCCAGCAGTGAAGGACTAGCGGGATTCGGTGAGACCCAGTACTTC CASSEGLAGFGETQYF
. TRBJ2-7 TRBD2 TRBV10-3 TGTGCCACTTTAGCGGGCGAGACCTACGAGCAGTACTTC CATLAGETYEQYF
. TRBJ1-2 . TRBV7-9 TGTGCCAGCAGCTTTAACAGGGATGTGAGCTACACCTTC CASSFNRDVSYTF
. TRBJ1-1 . TRBV20-1 TGCAGTGCTAGAGATGGGGCAGCAACTTTCTTT CSARDGAATFF
. TRBJ1-4 TRBD1 TRBV30 TGTGCCTGGAACCGGGACAGGGTGGGGGAAAAACTGTTTTTT CAWNRDRVGEKLFF
. TRBJ2-1 TRBD1 TRBV7-3 TGTGCCAGCAGCCCCGGGACAGGTGCCTACAATGAGCAGTTCTTC CASSPGTGAYNEQFF
. TRBJ1-5 TRBD1 TRBV6-1 TGTGCCAGCAGTGAGGGGGACAGGGCCGATCAGCCCCAGCATTTT CASSEGDRADQPQHF
. TRBJ1-2 TRBD1 TRBV28 TGTGCCAGCAAAACAGGGGGCGGAGGCTATGGCTACACCTTC CASKTGGGGYGYTF
once TRBJ1-1 . TRBV4-3 TGCGCCAGCAGCCAAGATTGGAGCGCGAACACTGAAGCTTTCTTT CASSQDWSANTEAFF
. TRBJ2-1 . TRBV7-2 TGTGCCAGCAGCTTAGCCCCCGACAGATTAAATGAGCAGTTCTTC CASSLAPDRLNEQFF
. TRBJ1-5 . TRBV28 TGTGCCACCGACGTCGGGGGGCTTAGCAATCAGCCCCAGCATTTT CATDVGGLSNQPQHF
. TRBJ2-1 . TRBV10-1 TGCGCCAGCAGTGAGGCAACGGGAGACTACAATGAGCAGTTCTTC CASSEATGDYNEQFF
. TRBJ1-1 . TRBV11-3 TGTGCCAGCAGCTTAGAGGGCCGGATGAACACTGAAGCTTTCTTT CASSLEGRMNTEAFF
. TRBJ2-5 TRBD2 TRBV19 TGTGCCAGTAGTTTAGCGGGAGCAGGGGAGACCCAGTACTTC CASSLAGAGETQYF
. TRBJ1-2 . TRBV28 TGTGCCAGCAGAAAGACAGACCCCTATGGCTACACCTTC CASRKTDPYGYTF
. TRBJ2-3 . TRBV4-3 TGCGCCAGCAGCCAAGGCGACACAGATACGCAGTATTTT CASSQGDTDTQYF
few TRBJ1-5 . TRBV2 TGTGCCAGCAGTGTGGGGGCCAGCAATCAGCCCCAGCATTTT CASSVGASNQPQHF
once TRBJ2-1 . TRBV28 TGTGCCAGCAGTTTATTAGTGGAGGGGAAGGATTTGAATGAGCAGTTCTTC CASSLLVEGKDLNEQFF
. TRBJ2-3 TRBD2 TRBV16 TGTGCCAGCAGCCGAGCCGGGACTATAACAGATACGCAGTATTTT CASSRAGTITDTQYF
. TRBJ2-3 . TRBV28 TGTGCCAGCAGTCCAAGCACAGATACGCAGTATTTT CASSPSTDTQYF
. TRBJ1-2 TRBD1 TRBV30 TGTGCCTGGAGTGTCGCGGCAGGGGGCTACTATGGCTACACCTTC CAWSVAAGGYYGYTF
. TRBJ2-5 TRBD2 TRBV27 TGTGCCAGTCGCAAGACTAGCGGGGTTTTTCAAGAGACCCAGTACTTC CASRKTSGVFQETQYF
. TRBJ2-1 . TRBV9 TGTGCCAGCAGCGTAGGGAGAACGCCCCGTATGGATGAGCAGTTCTTC CASSVGRTPRMDEQFF
. TRBJ1-2 . TRBV6-5 TGTGCCAGCAGTTACTCGACAGAAGAATATGGCTACACCTTC CASSYSTEEYGYTF
. TRBJ2-7 . TRBV5-1 TGCGCCAGCAGCTTGGATGGCGGAGGGGCTCGGGGAGAGCAGTACTTC CASSLDGGGARGEQYF
. TRBJ1-2 . TRBV6-1 TGTGCCAGCAGTGAAGCACCCGGGAGCTATGGCTACACCTTC CASSEAPGSYGYTF
. TRBJ2-5 . TRBV6-5 TGTGCCAGCAGCCCTACTAGGTACCAAGAGACCCAGTACTTC CASSPTRYQETQYF
. TRBJ2-3 TRBD1 TRBV12-5 TGTGCTAGTGGTTTGGTAGGTTCCAGGGGGCTATATTTT CASGLVGSRGLYF
. TRBJ2-2 TRBD1 TRBV28 TGTGCCAGCAGTTTTAGACAGGGTTTCTCGTCGGGAACCGGGGAGCTGTTTTTT CASSFRQGFSSGTGELFF
. TRBJ2-1 . TRBV5-1 TGCGCCAGCAGCTTCCGCGGCGATGAGCAGTTCTTC CASSFRGDEQFF
. TRBJ1-5 . TRBV29-1 TGCAGCGTAATGGAAGGAACAGGGCATCAGCCCCAGCATTTT CSVMEGTGHQPQHF
once TRBJ1-4 TRBD1 TRBV5-6 TGTGCCAGCAGCCCGAACGGTCCCGGGACAGGGGGCGCAAGTGAAAAACTGTTTTTT CASSPNGPGTGGASEKLFF
once TRBJ1-5 . TRBV4-2 TGTGCCAGCAGCCAGGGGGGGGACAATCAGCCCCAGCATTTT CASSQGGDNQPQHF
. TRBJ1-5 TRBD1 TRBV9 TGTGCCAGCAGCGTCGAGGGGGCTGGCAATCAGCCCCAGCATTTT CASSVEGAGNQPQHF
. TRBJ1-2 . TRBV11-2 TGTGCCAGCAGCTTAGACGTGGTGGGACACTACACCTTC CASSLDVVGHYTF